This entry lists 10 T cell receptor beta chains sequenced from one sample in a study of PD-1 blockade in mismatch repair-deficient tumors. Repertoires were generated with immunoSEQ multiplex PCR, while TCRdb's copy carries only in-frame clones and drops some. The table lists over 75,000 clones, more than 65% of them singletons. The material sequenced was peripheral blood, taken 12 weeks after starting pembrolizumab. The receptors shown here come from an adult with mismatch repair-deficient cancer.

The rearrangement joins TRBV19 to TRBJ1-5, with D hard to call. In germline, CDR1 is LNHDA, CDR2 SQIVND (reference sequence). This CDR3 spans 14 amino acids. The V and J ends lost 1 base and 4 bases respectively, with 8 bases between them. The CDR3 loop is CASSIGGENQPQHF. CDR3 DNA sequence: TGTGCCAGTAGTATAGGCGGGGAGAATCAGCCCCAGCATTTT.

This rearrangement joins TRBV12-5 to TRBJ2-5, with unresolved D. The CDR3 totals 11 residues. The germline V gene has CDR1 LGHNT and CDR2 FRNRAP. V lost 5 bases and J lost 3, with 4 bases in between. CDR3 amino acids: CASGPKETQYF. The CDR3 DNA is TGTGCTAGTGGTCCCAAAGAGACCCAGTACTTC.

This CDR3 reads CASSLSGGERLYEQYF. CDR3 nucleotides: TGTGCCAGCAGCTTATCTGGCGGCGAACGCCTCTACGAGCAGTACTTC. The rearrangement links TRBV7-8 to TRBJ2-7; D remains ambiguous. Germline V gene lookup returns CDR1 SGHVS and CDR2 FQNEAQ. The length of the CDR3 is 16 residues. Trimming left V 2 bases short and J 3 bases short, with 17 bases between. Based on the CDR3 plus reference TRBV7-8 and TRBJ2-7, the full variable domain is GAGVSQSPRYKVAKRGQDVALRCDPISGHVSLFWYQQALGQGPEFLTYFQNEAQLDKSGLPSDRFFAERPEGSVSTLKIQRTQQEDSAVYLCASSLSGGERLYEQYFGPGTRLTVT.

This clone appeared once. V gene TRBV5-1 combines with J gene TRBJ1-1, with a possible D match to TRBD1 (5 bases). The CDR3 extends over 13 amino acids. Germline CDR1 SGHRS, CDR2 YFSETQ. With 8 bases removed from V and 0 bases from J, the gap between germline ends came to 11 bases. The chain's CDR3 is CASRGIMNTEAFF. The CDR3 DNA follows: TGCGCCAGTAGGGGAATCATGAACACTGAAGCTTTCTTT. The full variable domain, completed using reference TRBV5-1 and TRBJ1-1, is KAGVTQTPRYLIKTRGQQVTLSCSPISGHRSVSWYQQTPGQGLQFLFEYFSETQRNKGNFPGRFSGRQFSNSRSEMNVSTLELGDSALYLCASRGIMNTEAFFGQGTRLTVV.

Here the CDR3 reads CASSKTSGMYEQYF. In nucleotides, the CDR3 is TGTGCCAGCAGCAAAACTAGCGGGATGTACGAGCAGTACTTC. This rearrangement joins TRBV7-2 to TRBJ2-7; TRBD2 matches 10 bases. V gave up 5 bases and J gave up 4 bases; unmatched junction bases: 5. This CDR3 is 14 amino acids long. Germline V gives CDR1 SGHTA, CDR2 FQGNSA.

This chain links TRBV6-5 with TRBJ2-7; D perhaps matches TRBD2 (6 bases). CDR1 is MNHEY and CDR2 is SVGAGI in the germline V gene. The CDR3 has 15 residues. The germline V and J ends were trimmed by 6 bases and 2 bases, with 17 bases remaining between them. The CDR3 here is CASSPVSGGTYEQYF. The CDR3 DNA is TGTGCCAGCAGCCCCGTTAGCGGCGGAACCTACGAGCAGTACTTC.

This chain connects TRBV10-3 to TRBJ2-1; 7 nucleotides agree with TRBD1. V dropped 8 bases and J dropped 8; count of bases not matched to a gene: 15. CDR1 ENHRY and CDR2 SYGVKD come from the germline V gene. The CDR3 covers 15 residues. The CDR3 nucleotides read TGTGCCATCGGGGGATGGACAGGAACTGCCCATGAGCAGTTCTTC. This gives the protein CAIGGWTGTAHEQFF.

This clone was observed once. This chain connects TRBV19 to TRBJ1-5, with 8 bases that match TRBD1. The CDR3 extends over 14 amino acids. J was trimmed by 6 bases and V by 4 bases; bases with no gene match: 5. The germline CDR1 and CDR2 sequences are LNHDA and SQIVND (reference sequence). CDR3: CASSTQGAAQPQHF. CDR3 nucleotides: TGTGCCAGTAGTACGCAGGGGGCTGCTCAGCCCCAGCATTTT.

This chain joins TRBV7-3 and TRBJ2-1, with 10 bases lining up with TRBD2. CDR1 is SGHTA, CDR2 FQGTGA, per germline. The CDR3 length is 16 residues. V lost 6 bases and J lost 9; bases outside the gene matches: 14. The CDR3 sequence is CASSSNSGGPISEQFF. DNA of the CDR3: TGTGCCAGCAGTTCTAATAGCGGGGGGCCTATTTCTGAGCAGTTCTTC. The full variable domain, its missing parts supplied by reference TRBV7-3 and TRBJ2-1, is GAGVSQTPSNKVTEKGKYVELRCDPISGHTALYWYRQSLGQGPEFLIYFQGTGAADDSGLPNDRFFAVRPEGSVSTLKIQRTERGDSAVYLCASSSNSGGPISEQFFGPGTRLTVL.

This chain connects TRBV5-1 to TRBJ2-1, with 10 bases matching TRBD2. The CDR3 is 17 residues long. After removal of 2 bases from V and 0 bases from J, the junction contained 5 bases not matched to a gene. From germline, CDR1 is SGHRS and CDR2 YFSETQ. The CDR3: CASSFIPSGSSYNEQFF. The CDR3 DNA sequence: TGCGCCAGCAGCTTTATCCCTAGCGGGAGCTCCTACAATGAGCAGTTCTTC.